These T cell receptor beta chains were read from a single sample in a study of tumor and adjacent non-tumor tissue in lung cancer. MiXCR, run by TCRdb on the multiplex PCR reads, gives a single entry per CDR3 protein. The sample lists 75,000 to 95,000 distinct CDR3 sequences; just under 75% were seen once. Sequenced input: lung tumor tissue. Source of these receptors: a woman between 40 and 55 years old with non-small cell lung cancer. CDR3s include the opening cysteine and the closing phenylalanine or tryptophan. D genes are given only for firm matches. Only part of the rows carry a size: once, few, many, or a class if the clone is expanded.

>.|.|TRBJ2-3|TRBV5-1|13
CANSSSSTDTPYF
TGCGCCAACAGCTCAAGTAGCACAGATACGCCGTATTTT
>.|.|TRBJ1-4|TRBV2|14
CASIAGATNEKLFF
TGTGCCAGCATCGCCGGGGCTACTAATGAAAAACTGTTTTTT
>many|.|TRBJ2-2|TRBV5-1|15
CASSPREGTRRELFF
TGCGCCAGCAGCCCCAGGGAAGGGACTCGCAGGGAGCTGTTTTTT
>.|.|TRBJ2-1|TRBV29-1|13
CSAVGLTYNEQFF
TGCAGTGCTGTTGGCCTAACCTACAATGAGCAGTTCTTC
>.|.|TRBJ2-2|TRBV6-5|14
CASNYEGNTGELSF
TGTGCCAGCAATTACGAAGGGAACACCGGGGAGCTGTCTTTT
>.|TRBD1|TRBJ1-1|TRBV11-2|14
CASNPDRGGTEGFF
TGTGCCAGCAACCCCGACAGGGGAGGCACTGAAGGCTTCTTT
>.|.|TRBJ1-5|TRBV12-3/TRBV12-4|15
CASSPDTINNQPQHF
TGTGCCAGCAGTCCGGACACGATTAACAATCAGCCCCAGCATTTT
>.|.|TRBJ2-5|TRBV11-2|15
CASSLVTGAGETQYF
TGTGCCAGCAGCCTAGTCACCGGGGCAGGGGAGACCCAATACTTC
>.|TRBD1|TRBJ1-2|TRBV7-9|13
CVSSPQGDYGYTF
TGTGTCAGCAGCCCGCAGGGGGACTATGGCTACACCTTC
>.|TRBD1|TRBJ1-2|TRBV6-5|13
CASSEGARSGYAF
TGTGCCAGCAGTGAGGGGGCGCGGTCCGGTTACGCCTTC
>.|TRBD1|TRBJ2-7|TRBV6-6|14
CASNYEQGSGKHYF
TGTGCCAGCAATTATGAACAGGGGTCGGGAAAGCACTACTTC
>.|.|TRBJ2-1|TRBV29-1|11
CSVPTDTEEFF
TGCAGCGTACCCACAGATACAGAGGAGTTCTTC
>few|.|TRBJ1-2|TRBV20-1|13
CSARAQRNYGYTF
TGCAGTGCTAGGGCGCAGCGCAACTATGGCTACACCTTC
>.|TRBD2|TRBJ2-7|TRBV29-1|16
CSVDGLAGGPRDEQYF
TGCAGCGTTGACGGACTAGCGGGAGGGCCAAGGGACGAGCAATACTTC
>.|.|TRBJ2-4|TRBV6-2/TRBV6-3|12
CASIRPQGIQYF
TGTGCCAGCATCAGACCCCAAGGCATTCAGTACTTC
>.|.|TRBJ2-3|TRBV6-5|15
CASSYSQTGTDTQYF
TGTGCCAGCAGTTACTCTCAAACAGGGACAGATACGCAGTATTTT
>many|TRBD1|TRBJ1-2|TRBV28|15
CASSIHKTGVRGYTF
TGTGCCAGCAGTATTCACAAGACAGGGGTACGAGGCTACACCTTC
>.|TRBD2|TRBJ2-5|TRBV6-1|18
CASSEDSGGAIGQETQYF
TGTGCCAGTAGTGAAGATAGCGGGGGGGCGATTGGGCAAGAGACCCAGTACTTC
>.|TRBD2|TRBJ2-7|TRBV6-2/TRBV6-3|13
CVSGRAHSYEQYF
TGTGTTAGCGGGAGGGCCCACTCCTACGAGCAGTACTTC
>.|.|TRBJ2-2|TRBV28|13
CASRRAVTGELFF
TGTGCCAGCAGGCGGGCAGTTACCGGGGAGCTGTTTTTT
>.|.|TRBJ2-1|TRBV30|15
CAWSATGSSHNEQFF
TGTGCCTGGAGCGCAACAGGCAGCTCCCACAATGAGCAGTTCTTC
>many|TRBD2|TRBJ2-7|TRBV25-1|13
CARLPGLAYEQYF
TGTGCCAGACTCCCGGGACTAGCCTACGAGCAGTACTTC
>many|TRBD2|TRBJ2-1|TRBV28|14
CASSSGASYNEQFF
TGTGCCAGCAGTAGCGGGGCTTCCTACAATGAGCAGTTCTTC
>many|.|TRBJ1-6|TRBV7-3|14
CASSLQGVNSPLHF
TGTGCCAGCAGCTTACAGGGAGTTAATTCACCCCTCCACTTT
>few|.|TRBJ2-7|TRBV20-1|14
CSAPTSEASGEQYF
TGCAGTGCCCCCACTAGTGAGGCCTCCGGCGAGCAGTACTTC
>.|TRBD1|TRBJ1-2|TRBV11-2|14
CTSRLGTGNYGYTF
TGTACCAGCAGATTGGGGACAGGAAACTACGGCTACACCTTC
>.|.|TRBJ1-3|TRBV12-3/TRBV12-4|16
CASARGVAVSGNTIYF
TGTGCCAGCGCCCGGGGGGTAGCGGTCTCTGGAAACACCATATATTTT
>.|.|TRBJ1-1|TRBV11-2|16
CTSSLDSGLADTKAFF
TGTACCAGCAGCTTAGATTCAGGCCTGGCGGACACTAAAGCTTTCTTT
>.|.|TRBJ1-2|TRBV6-6|11
CASNNKDGYTF
TGTGCCAGCAATAACAAGGATGGCTACACCTTC
>.|.|TRBJ1-1|TRBV29-1|14
CSVEEATGYSEAFF
TGCAGCGTTGAAGAGGCGACAGGTTATTCTGAAGCTTTCTTT
>.|TRBD1|TRBJ2-7|TRBV11-3|14
CASSHGQGSYEQYF
TGTGCCAGTAGTCACGGACAGGGTTCCTACGAGCAGTACTTC
>.|TRBD1|TRBJ1-3|TRBV20-1|19
CSARPPGQTFPFSGNTIYF
TGCAGTGCCCGGCCTCCGGGACAGACATTTCCATTCTCTGGAAACACCATATATTTT
>.|.|TRBJ2-6|TRBV29-1|15
CSVDFGDSGANVLTF
TGCAGTGTTGATTTCGGGGACTCTGGGGCCAACGTCCTGACTTTC
>.|.|TRBJ1-2|TRBV11-3|13
CASRQGCNYGYTF
TGTGCCAGCAGGCAGGGATGTAACTATGGCTACACCTTC
>.|.|TRBJ1-3|TRBV6-5|15
CASCYSVCAGNTICF
TGTGCCAGCTGTTACTCGGTCTGCGCTGGAAACACCATATGTTTT
>.|.|TRBJ2-3|TRBV6-5|15
CARRYRPGAEDTQYF
TGTGCCCGCCGTTACCGGCCGGGGGCAGAAGATACGCAGTATTTT
>.|.|TRBJ2-7|TRBV20-1|14
CSDSAWQGNYDQYF
TGCAGTGATAGTGCCTGGCAGGGGAACTACGATCAGTACTTC
>.|.|TRBJ1-6|TRBV5-1|13
CASSLGQSSPLHF
TGCGCCAGCAGCCTAGGACAGTCCTCACCTCTCCACTTT
>.|.|TRBJ2-6|TRBV6-1|15
CVSRVGGSGANVLTF
TGTGTCAGTCGGGTGGGGGGTTCTGGGGCCAACGTCCTGACATTC
>many|.|TRBJ1-5|TRBV4-2|13
CASSQDPYQPQHF
TGTGCCAGCAGCCAAGATCCGTACCAGCCCCAGCATTTT
>.|TRBD1|TRBJ2-3|TRBV6-1|16
CASNERRTGRTDAQYF
TGTGCCAGCAATGAACGTCGGACAGGGCGCACAGATGCGCAGTATTTT
>few|TRBD1|TRBJ2-2|TRBV29-1|14
CSIRVQGDAGELVF
TGCAGCATTCGGGTACAGGGGGATGCCGGGGAGCTGGTTTTT
>many|.|TRBJ1-3|TRBV6-5|15
CASSYSVSAGNTIYF
TGTGCCAGCAGTTACTCGGTCAGCGCTGGAAACACCATATATTTT
>.|.|TRBJ2-3|TRBV11-3|17
CVSSLEGVLAPIDTQFF
TGTGTCAGCAGCTTAGAGGGTGTACTAGCCCCCATAGATACGCAGTTTTTT
>.|TRBD1|TRBJ1-4|TRBV7-9|15
CASSPRDRSNEKLFF
TGTGCCAGCAGTCCCAGGGACAGATCTAATGAAAAACTGTTTTTT
>.|.|TRBJ2-1|TRBV7-2|14
CASSAGSRGTEQFF
TGTGCCAGCAGCGCCGGATCGAGGGGTACTGAACAGTTCTTC
>many|.|TRBJ2-3|TRBV6-2/TRBV6-3|15
CASSYRGSITDTQYF
TGTGCCAGCAGTTACAGGGGGAGCATCACAGATACGCAGTATTTT
>.|.|TRBJ2-7|TRBV6-5|15
CASSYNVGGSCEQYF
TGTGCCAGCAGTTACAACGTGGGGGGTTCCTGCGAGCAGTACTTC
>.|TRBD1|TRBJ2-1|TRBV6-1|15
CASSAGQGGSSEQFF
TGTGCCAGCAGTGCTGGACAGGGGGGGAGCAGTGAGCAGTTCTTC
>.|.|TRBJ2-1|TRBV6-1|15
CAISEGGLTGNEQFF
TGTGCCATCAGTGAGGGGGGTCTAACTGGCAATGAGCAGTTCTTC
>.|.|TRBJ2-3|TRBV11-1|12
CASSPGRDTHYF
TGTGCCAGCAGCCCCGGTCGCGATACCCACTATTTT
>once|TRBD2|TRBJ2-3|TRBV29-1|13
CTTGLALTDTQYF
TGCACAACTGGACTAGCGCTAACAGATACTCAGTATTTT
>.|.|TRBJ2-7|TRBV2|14
CASSPPEGDYEQYF
TGTGCCAGCAGTCCCCCAGAGGGGGACTACGAGCAGTACTTC
>.|.|TRBJ1-2|TRBV14|13
CANSQGPNYGYTF
TGTGCCAACAGCCAAGGACCCAACTATGGTTACACCTTC
>.|.|TRBJ2-7|TRBV28|12
CASSTLLNEQYF
TGTGCCAGCAGCACCCTGTTGAATGAGCAGTACTTC